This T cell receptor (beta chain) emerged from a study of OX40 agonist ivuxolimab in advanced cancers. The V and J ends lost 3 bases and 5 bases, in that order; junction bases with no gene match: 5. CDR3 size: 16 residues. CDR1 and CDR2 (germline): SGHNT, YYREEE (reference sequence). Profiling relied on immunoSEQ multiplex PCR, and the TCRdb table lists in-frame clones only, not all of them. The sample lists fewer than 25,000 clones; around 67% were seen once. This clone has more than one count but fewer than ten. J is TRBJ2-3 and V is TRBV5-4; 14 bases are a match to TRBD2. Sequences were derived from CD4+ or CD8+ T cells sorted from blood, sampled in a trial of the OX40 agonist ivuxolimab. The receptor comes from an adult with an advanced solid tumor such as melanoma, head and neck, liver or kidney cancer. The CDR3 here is CASSSGLAGERDTQYF. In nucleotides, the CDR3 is TGTGCCAGCAGCTCGGGACTAGCGGGGGAAAGAGATACGCAGTATTTT.